This TCR beta chain was retrieved from a study of shared clonotypes between healthy human individuals. Naive CD8 cells comprised CD45RO-negative, CCR7-positively selected cells, excluding terminally differentiated effector memory CD45RA+ cells. Data came from immunoSEQ multiplex PCR; TCRdb stores just in-frame clones and leaves some out. This sample has about 2.1 million clones, with just over 90% found just once. Material: naive CD8+ T cells from PBMCs. This clonotype originated in a man aged 18 to 35 in good health. Some clones in this sample may be carry-over from other donors' samples.

As DNA, the CDR3 is TGTGCCAGCACCTCATTGGGGGCCGGCATAGGAGAGACCCAGTACTTC. Its translation is CASTSLGAGIGETQYF. The chain links TRBV27 to TRBJ2-5; D might be TRBD1 (6 bases). V lost 7 bases and J 4 bases, leaving 22 bases between the germline ends. This CDR3 is 16 amino acids long. Looked up from germline, CDR1 is MNHEY and CDR2 is SMNVEV (reference sequence).